The 21 T cell receptor beta chains presented below share a single source sample, sequenced in a study of blood T cell repertoires in COVID-19. The protocol was immunoSEQ multiplex PCR, while the TCRdb copy is restricted to in-frame clones and leaves out a portion. The profile shows tens of thousands of clones, 70% to 90% of them singletons. Sequenced: peripheral blood. The receptors derive from a woman in her 70s with acute or convalescent COVID-19.

This clone was seen a handful of times. The gene calls are TRBV5-1 and TRBJ2-2; TRBD2 is a possible D gene (5 bases). The germline gives CDR1 SGHRS, CDR2 YFSETQ. This CDR3 region has 14 residues. V shed 0 bases and J shed 4 bases, with 7 bases lying between them. The CDR3 DNA reads TGCGCCAGCAGCTTGGAGGAGGTCACCGGGGAGCTGTTTTTT. Its protein product is CASSLEEVTGELFF.

The CDR3 loop reads CAWSRDFRNTEAFF. The DNA of the CDR3 is TGTGCCTGGAGTAGGGACTTCAGGAACACTGAAGCTTTCTTT. The genes are TRBV30 and TRBJ1-1, with D possibly matching TRBD1 (5 bases). Germline loops: CDR1 GTSNPN, CDR2 SVGIG (reference sequence). Trimming removed 2 bases at V and 1 base at J, with 11 bases between. The CDR3 has 14 residues.

This chain uses TRBV6-1 with TRBJ1-2; the D gene is possibly TRBD1 (6 bases). With 3 bases removed from V and 6 bases from J, the gap between germline ends came to 17 bases. The CDR3 runs to 15 residues. Germline lookup yields CDR1 MNHNS and CDR2 SASEGT. CDR3 DNA sequence: TGTGCCAGCAGTGATTACAGGGCCGGTAAGGATGGCTACACCTTC. It translates to CASSDYRAGKDGYTF.

The CDR3 is CAISRQSSYNEQFF. The CDR3 region has the DNA TGTGCCATCAGCCGACAGAGCTCCTACAATGAGCAGTTCTTC. This rearrangement joins TRBV10-3 to TRBJ2-1, with D maybe TRBD1 (5 bases). The germline V gene has CDR1 ENHRY and CDR2 SYGVKD. The CDR3 has 14 amino acids. The V and J ends lost 6 bases and 0 bases respectively, with 9 bases between them.

The rearrangement links TRBV24-1 to TRBJ1-6, with D tentatively TRBD1 (6 bases). Germline lookup yields CDR1 KGHDR and CDR2 SFDVKD. Deletions cut 4 bases from V and 7 bases from J, with 25 bases between. The CDR3 has 19 residues. The CDR3 is CATSDLLTGTPRCNSPLHF. In DNA, the CDR3 is TGTGCCACCAGTGACCTCCTTACCGGGACACCCAGGTGCAATTCACCCCTCCACTTT.

This chain links TRBV24-1 with TRBJ2-1; TRBD1 is a possible D gene (5 bases). CDR1 KGHDR and CDR2 SFDVKD come from the germline V gene. Trimming pared 3 bases from V and 0 bases from J, leaving 17 bases between. This CDR3 has 18 residues. For the CDR3, the DNA is TGTGCCACCAGTGATCCACTTAAGGGGCAGAGCTCCTACAATGAGCAGTTCTTC. Protein: CATSDPLKGQSSYNEQFF.

This chain uses TRBV5-5 with TRBJ1-2; 7 positions agree with TRBD1. Germline V gene data show CDR1 as SGHKS and CDR2 as YYEKEE (reference sequence). After removal of 0 bases from V and 1 base from J, the junction contained 3 bases not matched to a gene. This CDR3 spans 15 amino acids. Here the CDR3 reads CASSLGDSVNYGYTF. Here the CDR3 DNA reads TGTGCCAGCAGCTTGGGGGACAGCGTTAACTATGGCTACACCTTC.

The rearrangement links TRBV27 to TRBJ1-2; tentatively, D is TRBD1 (6 bases). Germline V gene data show CDR1 as MNHEY and CDR2 as SMNVEV (reference sequence). The CDR3 has 15 residues. V lost 3 bases and J 1 base, leaving 12 bases between the germline ends. CDR3: CASSFKGEFNYGYTF. CDR3 in DNA: TGTGCCAGCAGTTTTAAGGGGGAATTTAACTATGGCTACACCTTC.

Points on this clone: At one boundary the junction diverges from the germline segment, which might be a read error. The rearrangement joins TRBV3-1 (or the pseudogene TRBV3-2) to TRBJ2-5; TRBD2 might be the D (6 bases). CDR3 length: 12 amino acids. Germline V gives CDR1 LGHDT, CDR2 YNNKEL (reference sequence). This CDR3 reads CASSQDLLAQYF. In DNA, the CDR3 is TGTGCCAGCAGCCAAGACCTACTAGCCCAATACTTC.

The chain links TRBV11-2 to TRBJ2-5; tentatively, D is TRBD1 (5 bases). This CDR3 has 15 residues. Germline values: CDR1 SGHAT, CDR2 FQNNGV. V lost 4 bases to trimming and J lost 2 bases, with 14 bases between them. The CDR3 sequence: CASSSQDGAQETQYF. The CDR3 nucleotides read TGTGCCAGCAGCTCACAGGACGGAGCACAAGAGACCCAGTACTTC.

The chain employs TRBV9 and TRBJ1-5; 7 bases map to TRBD1. CDR3 length: 15 residues. Trimming at V came to 4 bases and at J to 6 bases, leaving 10 bases not matched to a gene. CDR1 is SGDLS, CDR2 YYNGEE, per germline. CDR3 nucleotides: TGTGCCAGCAGCCTCACTGGCACAGGGGTTCAGCCCCAGCATTTT. It encodes CASSLTGTGVQPQHF.

This sequence joins TRBV9 and TRBJ2-5; D possibly corresponds to TRBD2 (6 bases). This CDR3 comprises 15 residues. The V and J ends lost 2 bases and 5 bases respectively, with 16 bases between them. The germline V gene encodes CDR1 SGDLS and CDR2 YYNGEE. The CDR3 loop reads CASSVAGTPGETQYF. CDR3 DNA: TGTGCCAGCAGCGTGGCGGGAACCCCGGGGGAGACCCAGTACTTC.

The V gene is TRBV3-1 (or the pseudogene TRBV3-2), the J gene TRBJ1-3; possibly TRBD1 for D (5 bases). The germline V gene has CDR1 LGHDT and CDR2 YNNKEL (reference sequence). V was pared by 4 bases and J by 0 bases, with 13 bases between. The CDR3 covers 16 residues. CDR3 in DNA: TGTGCCAGCAGCCGGGGCAGACAAAACTCTGGAAACACCATATATTTT. Residues: CASSRGRQNSGNTIYF.

The V and J genes are TRBV6-1 and TRBJ1-5; D is undetermined. The germline V and J ends were trimmed by 1 base and 4 bases, with 11 bases remaining between them. CDR1 and CDR2 (germline): MNHNS, SASEGT. The CDR3 extends over 15 amino acids. Here the CDR3 reads CASSEVPSLNQPQHF. Written as DNA, the CDR3 is TGTGCCAGCAGTGAAGTTCCGTCCCTGAATCAGCCCCAGCATTTT.

This clone was seen just once. The chain couples TRBV29-1 to TRBJ1-4; possibly TRBD1 for D (5 bases). The CDR3 has 13 amino acids. Trimming left V 6 bases short and J 8 bases short, with 16 bases between. The germline CDR1 and CDR2 sequences are SQVTM and ANQGSEA. CDR3 DNA sequence: TGCAGCGTGGGGGAGGGCTGGAACGAAAAACTGTTTTTT. This translates into CSVGEGWNEKLFF. The variable domain in full, with the rest retrieved from reference TRBV29-1 and TRBJ1-4, is SAVISQKPSRDICQRGTSLTIQCQVDSQVTMMFWYRQQPGQSLTLIATANQGSEATYESGFVIDKFPISRPNLTFSTLTVSNMSPEDSSIYLCSVGEGWNEKLFFGSGTQLSVL.

The V gene is TRBV2, the J gene TRBJ2-1; 11 bases fit TRBD2. Germline CDR1 and CDR2: SNHLY and FYNNEI. V lost 3 bases and J lost 9; bases outside the gene matches: 7. The CDR3 spans 15 residues. CDR3 in DNA: TGTGCCAGCAGTGATAGCGGGAGGGTTGTCGGTGAGCAGTTCTTC. Protein product: CASSDSGRVVGEQFF.

V usage is TRBV5-1 and J usage is TRBJ1-1, with D uncertain. CDR3 length equals 13 residues. Trimming took off 5 bases at V and 5 bases at J, with 13 bases between the two ends. Germline V gene data show CDR1 as SGHRS and CDR2 as YFSETQ. The CDR3 bases are TGCGCCAGCAGACCAAGCGCGTGGACTGAAGCTTTCTTT. It encodes CASRPSAWTEAFF.

The rearrangement uses TRBV25-1 and TRBJ1-4, with TRBD1 identical over 9 bases. With 4 bases clipped from V and 7 bases from J, the junction kept 7 bases outside the gene matches. CDR1 and CDR2 from the germline V gene are MGHDK and SYGVNS. The CDR3 contains 15 residues. The CDR3 sequence is CASSVFGTGFEKLFF. DNA for the CDR3: TGTGCCAGCAGTGTATTCGGGACAGGGTTTGAAAAACTGTTTTTT.

This clone has a single count. The chain couples TRBV18 to TRBJ1-4; 8 bases are a match to TRBD1. The length of the CDR3 is 15 residues. CDR1 and CDR2 (germline): KGHSH, LQKENI. V gave up 2 bases and J gave up 8 bases; unmatched junction bases: 7. CDR3 in DNA: TGTGCCAGCTCACCATTCGACAGGGGAGGCGAAAAACTGTTTTTT. This encodes CASSPFDRGGEKLFF.

The CDR3 loop reads CASSLEPSGIQETQYF. CDR3 bases: TGCGCCAGCAGCTTGGAACCTAGCGGGATACAAGAGACCCAGTACTTC. The V and J genes are TRBV5-1 and TRBJ2-5, with TRBD2 matching 9 bases. The CDR3 length is 16 residues. CDR1 and CDR2 (germline): SGHRS, YFSETQ. Trimming removed 0 bases from V and 2 bases from J; junction bases left unmatched: 5.

This CDR3 reads CATSRDLAGASNEQFF. DNA of the CDR3: TGTGCCACCAGCAGAGATTTAGCGGGGGCGAGCAATGAGCAGTTCTTC. J is TRBJ2-1 and V is TRBV15; 9 nucleotides align to TRBD2. CDR1 is LNHNV and CDR2 is YYDKDF in the germline V gene (reference sequence). Losses at the gene ends were 0 bases for V and 6 bases for J; bases not matched to a gene: 6. CDR3 length: 16 amino acids.